The rows below give T cell receptor beta chains drawn from one sample of a study of shared clonotypes between healthy human individuals. This table comes from immunoSEQ multiplex PCR, and its TCRdb copy is limited to in-frame clones, with some not included. The data hold 1.6 million or so clones, with approximately 96% observed a single time. The source material was naive CD4+ T cells sorted from blood. Receptor source: a man aged 25-45 years in good health. The CDR3 runs from the conserved cysteine through the conserved F or W. Each record gives: D gene, V gene, clone size, J gene, CDR3 DNA, CDR3 protein. D genes are given only for firm matches. Some rows mark clone size as missing; the rest say once, few, many or name a class of expanded clone.

d_gene: TRBD2
v_gene: TRBV9
abundance: .
j_gene: TRBJ2-3
CDR3nt: TGTGCCAGCAGCGTATCCAGCGGGACCCCCACAGATACGCAGTATTTT
CDR3aa: CASSVSSGTPTDTQYF

d_gene: .
v_gene: TRBV29-1
abundance: .
j_gene: TRBJ1-1
CDR3nt: TGCAGCGCCCGATTGGCACCTCCCGACACTGAAGCTTTCTTT
CDR3aa: CSARLAPPDTEAFF

d_gene: .
v_gene: TRBV10-2
abundance: once
j_gene: TRBJ2-7
CDR3nt: TGCGCCAGCAGTCCCGGGACGTTCTACGAGCAGTACTTC
CDR3aa: CASSPGTFYEQYF

d_gene: TRBD1
v_gene: TRBV5-6
abundance: .
j_gene: TRBJ1-2
CDR3nt: TGTGCCAGCAGCCGAGACAGGGGGCAGAATGGCTACACCTTC
CDR3aa: CASSRDRGQNGYTF

d_gene: TRBD1
v_gene: TRBV14
abundance: .
j_gene: TRBJ2-7
CDR3nt: TGTGCCAGCAGCCAAGATCAATCAGGGGGCTCGTACTACGAGCAGTACTTC
CDR3aa: CASSQDQSGGSYYEQYF

d_gene: .
v_gene: TRBV9
abundance: .
j_gene: TRBJ2-1
CDR3nt: TGTGCCAGCAGCGTAGATCCGCTGGGACGGGTATACAATGAGCAGTTCTTC
CDR3aa: CASSVDPLGRVYNEQFF

d_gene: .
v_gene: TRBV27
abundance: .
j_gene: TRBJ2-5
CDR3nt: TGTGCCAGCAGTCCGTCAACTCAAGAGACCCAGTACTTC
CDR3aa: CASSPSTQETQYF

d_gene: .
v_gene: TRBV7-9
abundance: once
j_gene: TRBJ2-7
CDR3nt: TGTGCCAGCAGCTTAGGCGTAGGGCAGGGGAATCACGAGCAGTACTTC
CDR3aa: CASSLGVGQGNHEQYF

d_gene: .
v_gene: TRBV19
abundance: .
j_gene: TRBJ1-4
CDR3nt: TGTGCCAGTAGTATAATGGGTACCCAGCGGGGGGAAAAACTGTTTTTT
CDR3aa: CASSIMGTQRGEKLFF

d_gene: .
v_gene: TRBV19
abundance: .
j_gene: TRBJ1-5
CDR3nt: TGTGCCAGTAGTATAGGTCGGGTGGCAGGCCGAGCGCATCAGCCCCAGCATTTT
CDR3aa: CASSIGRVAGRAHQPQHF

d_gene: .
v_gene: TRBV7-9
abundance: .
j_gene: TRBJ2-7
CDR3nt: TGTGCCAGCAGCGTACCCGCGACGGGCGAGCAGTACTTC
CDR3aa: CASSVPATGEQYF

d_gene: TRBD1
v_gene: TRBV6-6
abundance: .
j_gene: TRBJ2-5
CDR3nt: TGTGCCAGCAGTTACCAGGGGGCCGGGTACCAAGAGACCCAGTACTTC
CDR3aa: CASSYQGAGYQETQYF

d_gene: .
v_gene: TRBV28
abundance: .
j_gene: TRBJ2-1
CDR3nt: TGTGCCAGCAGTTTGCCGAGCCCTAATGAGCAGTTCTTC
CDR3aa: CASSLPSPNEQFF

d_gene: .
v_gene: TRBV6-5
abundance: .
j_gene: TRBJ1-4
CDR3nt: TGTGCCAGCAGAACAGGGTTTACTAATGAAAAACTGTTTTTT
CDR3aa: CASRTGFTNEKLFF

d_gene: .
v_gene: TRBV14
abundance: .
j_gene: TRBJ1-3
CDR3nt: TGTGCCAGCGGCAGGGTATCTGGAAACACCATATATTTT
CDR3aa: CASGRVSGNTIYF

d_gene: .
v_gene: TRBV9
abundance: once
j_gene: TRBJ2-5
CDR3nt: TGTGCCAGCAGCGGAATATCCACTCAAGAGACCCAGTACTTC
CDR3aa: CASSGISTQETQYF

d_gene: .
v_gene: TRBV19
abundance: .
j_gene: TRBJ2-1
CDR3nt: TGTGCCAGTAGTATGTACAGGGGGGGGAATGAGCAGTTCTTC
CDR3aa: CASSMYRGGNEQFF

d_gene: .
v_gene: TRBV7-6
abundance: .
j_gene: TRBJ2-1
CDR3nt: TGTGCCAGCAGCCGCGGGTGGAAGGGCGAGACCTACAATGAGCAGTTCTTC
CDR3aa: CASSRGWKGETYNEQFF